Listed below are T cell receptor beta chains from one sample, sequenced in a study of blood T cell repertoires in COVID-19. The protocol was immunoSEQ multiplex PCR, while the TCRdb copy is restricted to in-frame clones and leaves out a portion. The profile shows fewer than 150,000 clones, 75% to 90% of them singletons. Sequencing was done on a sample of peripheral blood. These receptors were taken from a human donor in a cohort sampled during active COVID-19. The CDR3 runs from the conserved cysteine through the conserved F or W. Each record gives: J gene, clone size, V gene, CDR3 protein. Only some rows state a clone size, as once, few, many or a class for expanded clones.

TRBJ1-2,.,TRBV7-2,CASSLGPSQNYGYTF
TRBJ1-2,.,TRBV2,CASRKQLNYGYTF
TRBJ1-1,.,TRBV27,CASSPQGALDTEAFF
TRBJ1-5,few,TRBV7-6,CASSRGTGQANQPQHF
TRBJ1-5,.,TRBV5-1,CASSFGTPSNQPQHF
TRBJ1-5,.,TRBV28,CASSLLGGELNQPQHF
TRBJ2-7,.,TRBV30,CAWSVQWTVSYEQYF
TRBJ2-1,once,TRBV19,CASSMNEAGGAYNEQFF
TRBJ2-5,.,TRBV20-1,CSPSRETQYF
TRBJ1-1,.,TRBV5-4,CASSPFGAAGGHTEAFF
TRBJ2-5,.,TRBV5-8,CASSRTRQETQYF
TRBJ1-1,.,TRBV6-4,CASSRTLNTEAFF